This T cell receptor beta chain appears in the sequencing data of a study of blood T cells in healthy people across ages. PCR was performed a second time for about 6 to 11 cycles using a sample-barcoded 5' primer and a J-beta primer mix. TCRdb used MiXCR to reprocess the 5' RACE reads, holding one entry per CDR3 protein. The sample lists 1.5 million to 2 million distinct CDR3 sequences; around 42% were seen once. The CDR3 runs 15 residues. The V gene's germline CDR1 is SSHAT and CDR2 FNYEAQ (reference sequence). The sequencing sample was made of blood. The rearrangement uses TRBV7-7 and TRBJ2-7, with D perhaps TRBD1 (5 bases). The J call may be mistaken, given a closer DNA end match to TRBJ2-5. This clonotype was obtained from a human donor in good health. CDR3 bases: TGTGCCAGCAGCTTAAGGCCGACAGCCGAAGAGACCCAGTACTTC. It encodes CASSLRPTAEETQYF.